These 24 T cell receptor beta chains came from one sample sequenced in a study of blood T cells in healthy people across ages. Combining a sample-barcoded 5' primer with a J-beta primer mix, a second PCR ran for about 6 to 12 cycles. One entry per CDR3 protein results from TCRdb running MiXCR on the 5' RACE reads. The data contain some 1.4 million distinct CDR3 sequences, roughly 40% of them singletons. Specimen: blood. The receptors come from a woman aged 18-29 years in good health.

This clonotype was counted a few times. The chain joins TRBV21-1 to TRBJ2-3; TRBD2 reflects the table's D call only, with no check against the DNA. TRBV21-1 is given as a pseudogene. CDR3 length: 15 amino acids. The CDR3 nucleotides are TGTGCCAGCAGCAAATTCGCTATTTCATCAGATACGCAGTATTTT. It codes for CASSKFAISSDTQYF.

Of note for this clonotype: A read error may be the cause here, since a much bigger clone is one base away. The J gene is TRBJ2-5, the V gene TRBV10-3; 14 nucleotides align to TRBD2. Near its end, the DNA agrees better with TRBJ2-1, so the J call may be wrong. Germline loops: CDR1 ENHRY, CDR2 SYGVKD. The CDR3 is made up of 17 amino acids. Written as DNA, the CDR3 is TGTGCCATCAGTGAAAGACTAGCGGGAGGGGGTAAAGAGACCCAGTTCTTC. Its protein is CAISERLAGGGKETQFF.

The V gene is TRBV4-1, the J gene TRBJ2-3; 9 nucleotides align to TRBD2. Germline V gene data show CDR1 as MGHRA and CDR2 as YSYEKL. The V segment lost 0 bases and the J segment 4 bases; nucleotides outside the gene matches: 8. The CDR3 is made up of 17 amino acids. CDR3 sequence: CASSQEGLAGNPDTQYF. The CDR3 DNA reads TGCGCCAGCAGCCAAGAGGGGCTAGCGGGGAATCCAGATACGCAGTATTTT.

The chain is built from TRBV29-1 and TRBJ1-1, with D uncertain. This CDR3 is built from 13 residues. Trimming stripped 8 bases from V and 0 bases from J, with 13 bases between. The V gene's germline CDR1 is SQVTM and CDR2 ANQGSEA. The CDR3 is CSLKEVLNTEAFF. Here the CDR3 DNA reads TGCAGCCTCAAAGAGGTCTTGAACACTGAAGCTTTCTTT.

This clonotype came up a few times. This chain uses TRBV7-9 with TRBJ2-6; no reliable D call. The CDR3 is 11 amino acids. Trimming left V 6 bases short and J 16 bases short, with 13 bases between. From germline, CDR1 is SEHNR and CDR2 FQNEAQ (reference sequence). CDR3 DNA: TGTGCCAGCAGTTCTCAGTCTAATCTGACTTTC. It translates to CASSSQSNLTF.

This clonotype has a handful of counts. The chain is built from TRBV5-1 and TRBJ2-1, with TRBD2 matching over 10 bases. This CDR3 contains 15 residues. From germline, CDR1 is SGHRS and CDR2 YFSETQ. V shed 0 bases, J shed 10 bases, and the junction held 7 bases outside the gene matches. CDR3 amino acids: CASSLALAGGQEQFF. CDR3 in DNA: TGCGCCAGCAGCTTGGCCTTAGCGGGGGGTCAGGAGCAGTTCTTC.

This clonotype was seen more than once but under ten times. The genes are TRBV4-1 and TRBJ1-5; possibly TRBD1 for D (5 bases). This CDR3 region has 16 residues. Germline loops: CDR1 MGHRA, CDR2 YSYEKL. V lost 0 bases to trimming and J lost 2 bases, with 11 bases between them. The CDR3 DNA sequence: TGCGCCAGCAGCCAAGAGGGGGAGGGTGGCAATCAGCCCCAGCATTTT. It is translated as CASSQEGEGGNQPQHF.

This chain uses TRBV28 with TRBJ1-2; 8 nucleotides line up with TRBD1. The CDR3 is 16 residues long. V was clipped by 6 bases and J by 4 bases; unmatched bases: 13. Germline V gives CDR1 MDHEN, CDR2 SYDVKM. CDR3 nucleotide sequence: TGTGCCAGCAGCAACACCCGAGGGACAGGCTCCTATGGCTACACCTTC. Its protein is CASSNTRGTGSYGYTF.

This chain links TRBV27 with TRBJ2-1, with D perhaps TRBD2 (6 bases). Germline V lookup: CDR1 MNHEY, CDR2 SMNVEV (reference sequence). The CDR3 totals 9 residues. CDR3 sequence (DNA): TGTGAGAAGGTGGGGCGGGGGTTCTTC. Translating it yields CEKVGRGFF.

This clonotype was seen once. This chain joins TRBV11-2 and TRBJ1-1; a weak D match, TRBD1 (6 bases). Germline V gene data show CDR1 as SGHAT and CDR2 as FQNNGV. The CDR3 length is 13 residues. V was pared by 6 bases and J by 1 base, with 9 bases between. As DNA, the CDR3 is TGTGCCAGCAGGAGGGGGGCGAACACTGAAGCTTTCTTT. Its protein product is CASRRGANTEAFF.

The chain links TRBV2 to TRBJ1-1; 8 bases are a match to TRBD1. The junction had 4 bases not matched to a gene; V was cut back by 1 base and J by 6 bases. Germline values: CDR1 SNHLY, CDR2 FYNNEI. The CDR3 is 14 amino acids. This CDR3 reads CASSEDRGVPEAFF. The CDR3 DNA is TGTGCCAGCAGTGAAGACAGGGGGGTCCCTGAAGCTTTCTTT.

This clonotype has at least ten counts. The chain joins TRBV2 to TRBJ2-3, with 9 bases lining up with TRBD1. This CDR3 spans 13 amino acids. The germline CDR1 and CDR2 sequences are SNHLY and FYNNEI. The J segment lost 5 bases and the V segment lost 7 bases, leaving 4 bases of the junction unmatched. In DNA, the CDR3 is TGTGCCAGCAACAGGGGGCGAGAAGATACGCAGTATTTT. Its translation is CASNRGREDTQYF.

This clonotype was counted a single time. The CDR3 region is CASSLRPGTGNGNEQYF. In DNA, the CDR3 is TGCGCCAGCAGCCTACGTCCCGGGACAGGGAATGGTAATGAGCAGTACTTC. The chain couples TRBV5-1 to TRBJ2-1; 9 nucleotides align to TRBD1. The J call may be incorrect, as the DNA end agrees better with TRBJ2-7. The germline V gene encodes CDR1 SGHRS and CDR2 YFSETQ. The CDR3 totals 17 residues.

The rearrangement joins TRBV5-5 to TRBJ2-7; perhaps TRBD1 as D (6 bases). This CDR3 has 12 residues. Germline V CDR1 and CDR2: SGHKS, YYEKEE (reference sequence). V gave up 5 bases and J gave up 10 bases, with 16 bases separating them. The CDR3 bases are TGTGCCAGCAGGGCAGGGGTGGAGGCCCAGTACTTC. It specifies CASRAGVEAQYF. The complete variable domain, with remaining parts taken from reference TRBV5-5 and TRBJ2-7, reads DAGVTQSPTHLIKTRGQQVTLRCSPISGHKSVSWYQQVLGQGPQFIFQYYEKEERGRGNFPDRFSARQFPNYSSELNVNALLLGDSALYLCASRAGVEAQYFGPGTRLTVT.

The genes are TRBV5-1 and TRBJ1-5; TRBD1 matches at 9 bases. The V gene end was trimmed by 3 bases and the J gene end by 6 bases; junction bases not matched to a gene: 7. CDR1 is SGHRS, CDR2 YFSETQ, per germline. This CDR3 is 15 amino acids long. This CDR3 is CASSSVTGGGQPQHF. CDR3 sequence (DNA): TGCGCCAGCAGCTCGGTAACAGGGGGCGGTCAGCCCCAGCATTTT.

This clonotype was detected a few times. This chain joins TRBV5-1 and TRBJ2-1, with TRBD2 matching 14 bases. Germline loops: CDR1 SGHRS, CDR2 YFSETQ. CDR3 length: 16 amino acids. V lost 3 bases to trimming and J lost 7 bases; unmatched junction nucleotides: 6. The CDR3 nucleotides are TGCGCCAGCAGCTATGGGACTAGCGGGAGTAGGAATGAGCAGTTCTTC. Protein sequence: CASSYGTSGSRNEQFF.

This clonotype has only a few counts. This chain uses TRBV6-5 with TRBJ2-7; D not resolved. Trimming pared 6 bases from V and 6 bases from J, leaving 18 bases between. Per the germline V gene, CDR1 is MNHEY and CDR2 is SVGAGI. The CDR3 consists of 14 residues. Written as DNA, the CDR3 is TGTGCCAGCAGCCAGGAGTATGGGGTACGCGAGCAGTACTTC. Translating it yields CASSQEYGVREQYF.

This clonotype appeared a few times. The chain's CDR3 is CASSDGTSGNNEQFF. The CDR3 DNA sequence: TGTGCCAGCAGTGACGGGACTAGCGGTAACAATGAGCAGTTCTTC. This chain connects TRBV6-5 to TRBJ2-1; 11 bases agree with TRBD2. CDR1 and CDR2 (germline): MNHEY, SVGAGI. With V trimmed by 5 bases and J by 5 bases, 5 bases remained unmatched. CDR3 length: 15 amino acids.

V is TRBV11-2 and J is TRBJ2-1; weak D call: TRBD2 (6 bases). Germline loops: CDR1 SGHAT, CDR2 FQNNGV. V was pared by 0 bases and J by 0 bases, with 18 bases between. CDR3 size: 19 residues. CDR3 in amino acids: CASSLDRSAGLSSYNEQFF. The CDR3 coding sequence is TGTGCCAGCAGCTTAGATCGTTCGGCGGGGCTGAGCTCCTACAATGAGCAGTTCTTC. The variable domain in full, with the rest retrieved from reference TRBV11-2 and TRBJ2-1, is EAGVAQSPRYKIIEKRQSVAFWCNPISGHATLYWYQQILGQGPKLLIQFQNNGVVDDSQLPKDRFSAERLKGVDSTLKIQPAKLEDSAVYLCASSLDRSAGLSSYNEQFFGPGTRLTVL.

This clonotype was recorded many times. The CDR3 here is CASKTGYLSTDTQYF. CDR3 DNA sequence: TGTGCCAGCAAAACAGGCTACCTTAGCACAGATACGCAGTATTTT. The chain carries TRBV27 and TRBJ2-3, with D perhaps TRBD1 (5 bases). Germline-derived CDR1 and CDR2 are MNHEY and SMNVEV (reference sequence). With 7 bases removed from V and 0 bases from J, the gap between germline ends came to 14 bases. The CDR3 covers 15 residues.

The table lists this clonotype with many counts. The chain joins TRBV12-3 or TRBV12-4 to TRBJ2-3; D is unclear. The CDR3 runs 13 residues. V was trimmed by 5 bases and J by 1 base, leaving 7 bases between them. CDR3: CASSVSGTDTQYF. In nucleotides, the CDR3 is TGTGCCAGCAGTGTCAGCGGCACAGATACGCAGTATTTT.

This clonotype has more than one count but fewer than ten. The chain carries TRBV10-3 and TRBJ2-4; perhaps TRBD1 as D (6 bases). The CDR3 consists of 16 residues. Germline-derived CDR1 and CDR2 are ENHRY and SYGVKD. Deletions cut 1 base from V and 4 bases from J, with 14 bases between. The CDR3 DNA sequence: TGTGCCATCAGTGAGTTTCCAGGGGAGAGGAAAAACATTCAGTACTTC. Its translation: CAISEFPGERKNIQYF.

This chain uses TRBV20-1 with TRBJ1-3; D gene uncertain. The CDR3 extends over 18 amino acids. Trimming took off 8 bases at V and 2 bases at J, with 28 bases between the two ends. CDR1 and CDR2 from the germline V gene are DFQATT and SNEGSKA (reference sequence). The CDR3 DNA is TGCAGTTTCGTCCTAAGTACCGCGACCCCTCGTACTGGAAACACCATATATTTT. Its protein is CSFVLSTATPRTGNTIYF.

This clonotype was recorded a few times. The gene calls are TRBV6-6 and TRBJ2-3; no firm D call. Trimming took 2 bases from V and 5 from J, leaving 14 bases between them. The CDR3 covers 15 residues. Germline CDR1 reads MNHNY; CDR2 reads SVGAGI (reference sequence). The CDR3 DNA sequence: TGTGCCAGCAGTTACCCGGACCCAAAAATAGATACGCAGTATTTT. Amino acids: CASSYPDPKIDTQYF.